This is a list of T cell receptor beta chains from one sample in a study of T cells in Graves' hyperthyroidism and ophthalmopathy. TCRdb reanalysed the multiplex PCR reads using MiXCR and keeps one entry per CDR3 protein. Of a few hundred thousand distinct CDR3 sequences listed, around 18% are singletons. The sequencing sample was made of blood. All receptors derive from a man aged 18 to 30 with Graves' ophthalmopathy. Each CDR3 is given with its conserved first and last residue. Each record gives: J gene, clone size, V gene, D gene, CDR3 protein, CDR3 DNA. D genes are given only for firm matches. Size is stated for part of the rows, as once, few or many counts, or as a class when the clone is expanded.

TRBJ2-2,-,TRBV3-1,TRBD2,CASSLTSGGTGELFF,TGTGCCAGCAGCCTGACTAGCGGGGGGACCGGGGAGCTGTTTTTT
TRBJ2-1,many,TRBV7-9,TRBD2,CASTPGSDWTSPPYNEQFF,TGTGCCAGCACCCCCGGGTCCGATTGGACTAGCCCCCCCTACAATGAGCAGTTCTTC
TRBJ2-7,-,TRBV12-3/TRBV12-4,TRBD2,CASSFLGTSGPPYEQYF,TGTGCCAGCAGTTTTTTGGGGACTAGCGGTCCTCCCTACGAGCAGTACTTC
TRBJ1-6,-,TRBV5-5,-,CASSSSSSYNSPLHF,TGTGCCAGCAGCTCCAGTAGCTCCTATAATTCACCCCTCCACTTT
TRBJ2-2,-,TRBV7-9,-,CASASSGDHTGELFF,TGTGCCAGCGCCTCTTCCGGAGATCACACCGGGGAGCTGTTTTTT
TRBJ1-1,few,TRBV19,TRBD1,CASSSGRGQMNTEAFF,TGTGCCAGTAGTTCGGGCAGGGGGCAGATGAACACTGAAGCTTTCTTT
TRBJ1-1,many,TRBV20-1,-,CSAAPRTSPEAFF,TGCAGTGCTGCCCCCAGGACAAGCCCTGAAGCTTTCTTT
TRBJ1-2,many,TRBV12-3/TRBV12-4,TRBD1,CASSAGQGGYGYTF,TGTGCCAGCAGCGCCGGACAGGGGGGTTATGGCTACACCTTC
TRBJ2-7,many,TRBV25-1,-,CASSGTQFTAYEQYF,TGTGCCAGCAGTGGGACACAGTTCACCGCCTACGAGCAGTACTTC
TRBJ1-6,-,TRBV3-1,TRBD1,CASLGGTENSPLHF,TGTGCCAGCCTGGGGGGGACAGAGAATTCACCCCTCCACTTT
TRBJ2-3,-,TRBV7-3,TRBD2,CASSSLAGVKDTQYF,TGTGCCAGCAGCTCTCTAGCGGGGGTTAAAGATACGCAGTATTTT
TRBJ1-1,-,TRBV12-3/TRBV12-4,-,CASSWGGLAEAFF,TGTGCCAGCAGTTGGGGGGGACTCGCTGAAGCTTTCTTT
TRBJ1-3,few,TRBV25-1,-,CASSEYMGTGNTIYF,TGTGCCAGCAGTGAATATATGGGCACCGGAAACACCATATATTTT
TRBJ2-1,-,TRBV29-1,-,CSVEAEGEVGYNEQFF,TGCAGCGTTGAAGCCGAGGGGGAAGTAGGATACAATGAGCAGTTCTTC
TRBJ2-5,-,TRBV6-1,-,CASTGVDQETQYF,TGTGCCAGCACTGGGGTGGACCAAGAGACCCAGTACTTC
TRBJ1-5,few,TRBV6-1,TRBD1,CASRTGEQPQHF,TGTGCCAGCAGAACAGGGGAACAGCCCCAGCATTTT
TRBJ1-3,many,TRBV20-1,TRBD1,CSARGGTVSGNTIYF,TGCAGTGCTAGGGGAGGGACAGTCTCTGGAAACACCATATATTTT
TRBJ2-1,many,TRBV28,TRBD1,CASTRQGHDEQFF,TGTGCCAGCACCCGACAGGGGCACGATGAGCAGTTCTTC
TRBJ1-1,many,TRBV5-1,-,CASSSQPGSNTEAFF,TGCGCCAGCAGCTCCCAGCCCGGATCCAACACTGAAGCTTTCTTT
TRBJ2-7,few,TRBV27,-,CASSFHHGGPLSSYEQYF,TGTGCCAGCAGTTTCCACCATGGGGGGCCCCTCTCTAGCTACGAGCAGTACTTC
TRBJ1-1,many,TRBV19,-,CASSAAGLRAFF,TGTGCCAGTAGTGCCGCGGGGTTGCGGGCTTTCTTT
TRBJ1-3,-,TRBV9,-,CASSVARGSRNTIYF,TGTGCCAGCAGCGTAGCTCGGGGGAGTAGAAACACCATATATTTT
TRBJ2-4,-,TRBV18,-,CASSLRGQQRAKNIQYF,TGTGCCAGCTCCTTACGTGGGCAGCAACGGGCCAAAAACATTCAGTACTTC
TRBJ1-3,many,TRBV7-2,-,CASSLTTGAGNTIYF,TGTGCCAGCAGCTTAACGACCGGGGCTGGAAACACCATATATTTT
TRBJ2-7,-,TRBV5-1,-,CASSLEGDGEQYF,TGCGCCAGCAGCTTGGAGGGGGATGGCGAGCAGTACTTC
TRBJ2-2,-,TRBV5-1,-,CASSLSGQKAGELFF,TGCGCCAGCAGCTTATCAGGGCAGAAAGCCGGGGAGCTGTTTTTT
TRBJ1-1,few,TRBV19,-,CASSMDPAGTEAFF,TGTGCCAGTAGTATGGACCCGGCGGGTACTGAAGCTTTCTTT
TRBJ1-2,-,TRBV9,-,CASSVDAGTPSYGYTF,TGTGCCAGCAGCGTAGATGCGGGGACACCATCCTATGGCTACACCTTC
TRBJ2-1,many,TRBV6-1,-,CASSETGIYNEQFF,TGTGCCAGCAGTGAAACAGGGATCTACAATGAGCAGTTCTTC
TRBJ2-5,-,TRBV11-2,-,CASSLAPLETQYF,TGTGCCAGCAGCTTAGCTCCCCTCGAGACCCAGTACTTC
TRBJ2-7,many,TRBV6-5,-,CASSYAAGANEQYF,TGTGCCAGCAGTTACGCGGCAGGTGCCAACGAGCAGTACTTC
TRBJ2-7,-,TRBV7-2,TRBD2,CASSFASGGMNEQYF,TGTGCCAGCAGCTTTGCTAGCGGGGGTATGAATGAGCAGTACTTC
TRBJ2-5,few,TRBV5-1,TRBD2,CASSLSSGTQETQYF,TGCGCCAGCAGCTTGTCGAGCGGGACTCAAGAGACCCAGTACTTC
TRBJ1-5,many,TRBV12-3/TRBV12-4,-,CASSRRSGSNQPQHF,TGTGCCAGCAGCCGCAGGTCAGGTAGCAATCAGCCCCAGCATTTT
TRBJ1-5,-,TRBV7-8,-,CASSLGRISNQPQHF,TGTGCCAGCAGCTTAGGGCGGATTAGCAATCAGCCCCAGCATTTT
TRBJ2-1,few,TRBV6-2/TRBV6-3,TRBD2,CASSFFRLAGGPNEQFF,TGTGCCAGCAGTTTTTTCCGACTAGCGGGGGGGCCGAATGAGCAGTTCTTC
TRBJ2-7,few,TRBV15,TRBD2,CATSTGTPRGAISYEQYF,TGTGCCACCAGCACGGGGACCCCGCGGGGGGCGATCTCCTACGAGCAGTACTTC